These 28 T cell receptor beta chains came from one sample sequenced in a study of siplizumab effects on memory and regulatory T cells. As described, mixed lymphocyte reaction cells underwent coculture at 37°C for a duration of 6 days. TCRdb keeps only in-frame clones here, not all; method: immunoSEQ multiplex PCR. The sample gives 13,000 to 15,000 clones, 45% to 50% of which show up once; under 9% is in the top ten. These TCRs are of unknown antigen specificity. What was sequenced was CFSE-low (dividing) CD4+ T cells sorted from an allogeneic mixed lymphocyte reaction. The receptor source for this set is a human donor in good health; the cells came from an allogeneic mixed lymphocyte reaction.

To note about this clone: This specimen includes other DNA sequences encoding the same CDR3. This chain connects TRBV18 to TRBJ1-1; unclear D gene. V was pared by 1 base and J by 2 bases, with 5 bases between. The CDR3 runs to 13 residues. The germline V gene encodes CDR1 KGHSH and CDR2 LQKENI. The CDR3 sequence: CASSPQGNTEAFF. In DNA form, the CDR3 reads TGTGCCAGCTCACCACAGGGCAACACTGAAGCTTTCTTT.

J is TRBJ1-1 and V is TRBV2, with D unclear. From germline, CDR1 is SNHLY and CDR2 FYNNEI. Deletions cut 5 bases from V and 0 bases from J, with 7 bases between. The CDR3 has 13 residues. Here the CDR3 reads CASSLPVNTEAFF. The CDR3 DNA is TGTGCCAGCAGTTTACCTGTGAACACTGAAGCTTTCTTT.

The chain has TRBV4-2 and TRBJ2-1, with 11 bases identical to TRBD2. Germline assignment: CDR1 LGHNA and CDR2 YNFKEQ. With V trimmed by 1 base and J by 7 bases, 6 bases remained unmatched. This CDR3 has 16 residues. Here the CDR3 reads CASSQVASGRLNEQFF. DNA for the CDR3: TGTGCCAGCAGCCAAGTGGCTAGCGGGAGGCTTAATGAGCAGTTCTTC.

The CDR3 DNA reads TGTGCCAGCAGTAGACCCGGGACAGCATCTGGAAACACCATATATTTT. Translation: CASSRPGTASGNTIYF. The chain joins TRBV25-1 to TRBJ1-3, with 7 bases that match TRBD1. V shed 5 bases and J 1 base; nucleotides not matched to a gene: 8. Germline CDR1 MGHDK, CDR2 SYGVNS. CDR3 length: 16 residues.

CDR3 loop: CASRAHQGSVNEQYF. The DNA for the CDR3 is TGTGCCAGCAGAGCCCACCAGGGGTCGGTAAACGAGCAGTACTTC. The J gene is TRBJ2-7, the V gene TRBV6-6; D is possibly TRBD1 (6 bases). The CDR3 runs 15 residues. Looked up from germline, CDR1 is MNHNY and CDR2 is SVGAGI (reference sequence). The V end lost 6 bases, the J end lost 5 bases, and 20 bases lay between the germline ends.

The rearrangement uses TRBV2 and TRBJ2-1; 9 nucleotides line up with TRBD2. J was trimmed by 5 bases and V by 7 bases; bases with no gene match: 6. Per the germline V gene, CDR1 is SNHLY and CDR2 is FYNNEI. This CDR3 spans 14 amino acids. The DNA of the CDR3 is TGTGCCAGCACCCCGGGACTAGCTCACAATGAGCAGTTCTTC. This translates into CASTPGLAHNEQFF.

The chain links TRBV4-1 to TRBJ1-5; the match to TRBD1 covers 9 bases. The CDR3 has 16 residues. CDR1 is MGHRA and CDR2 is YSYEKL in the germline V gene. V dropped 2 bases and J dropped 1; count of bases not matched to a gene: 3. The CDR3 loop reads CASSQRTGVSNQPQHF. The CDR3 nucleotides read TGCGCCAGCAGCCAACGGACAGGGGTAAGCAATCAGCCCCAGCATTTT.

This rearrangement joins TRBV4-1 to TRBJ2-5; the match to TRBD1 covers 10 bases. Germline lookup yields CDR1 MGHRA and CDR2 YSYEKL. Trimming at V came to 1 base and at J to 4 bases, leaving 3 bases not matched to a gene. The CDR3 consists of 15 residues. CDR3 region: CASSQAGQGGETQYF. For the CDR3, the DNA is TGCGCCAGCAGCCAAGCCGGACAGGGGGGAGAGACCCAGTACTTC.

The V gene is TRBV7-3, the J gene TRBJ1-5, with a tentative D call TRBD1 (5 bases). CDR3 length: 13 amino acids. V lost 1 base, J lost 4 bases, and 5 bases lay in between. The V gene's germline CDR1 is SGHTA and CDR2 FQGTGA. The CDR3 sequence is CASSLRGNQPQHF. In DNA, the CDR3 is TGTGCCAGCAGCTTAAGGGGGAATCAGCCCCAGCATTTT.

The chain uses TRBV5-1 and TRBJ2-7; possible D gene TRBD2, 5 bases. V shed 0 bases and J shed 4 bases, with 11 bases lying between them. The CDR3 has 14 amino acids. The V gene's germline CDR1 is SGHRS and CDR2 YFSETQ. The CDR3 sequence: CASSLASRSYEQYF. Written as DNA, the CDR3 is TGCGCCAGCAGCTTGGCTAGCAGGAGTTACGAGCAGTACTTC.

The V gene is TRBV27, the J gene TRBJ1-1; maybe TRBD1 (5 bases). V was cut by 5 bases and J by 6 bases, with 13 bases left in between. Per germline, CDR1 MNHEY and CDR2 SMNVEV (reference sequence). The CDR3 runs 13 residues. The CDR3 nucleotides read TGTGCCAGCAGTCCCAACCGGGACGCTGAAGCTTTCTTT. Protein sequence: CASSPNRDAEAFF.

This clone came up a few times. V and J are TRBV18 and TRBJ1-2; TRBD1 agrees at 7 bases. Per germline, CDR1 KGHSH and CDR2 LQKENI. After removal of 4 bases from V and 2 bases from J, the junction contained 1 base not matched to a gene. The CDR3 contains 13 residues. CDR3 DNA: TGTGCCAGCTCACTGGACAGGAACTATGGCTACACCTTC. The encoded protein is CASSLDRNYGYTF.

The V and J genes are TRBV6-1 and TRBJ1-1; maybe TRBD1 (5 bases). Germline V gene lookup returns CDR1 MNHNS and CDR2 SASEGT. The CDR3 length is 13 residues. V was cut by 7 bases and J by 1 base, with 10 bases left in between. The CDR3 here is CASTRQQNTEAFF. As DNA, the CDR3 is TGTGCCAGCACCCGACAGCAGAACACTGAAGCTTTCTTT.

V usage is TRBV19 and J usage is TRBJ2-7, with 9 bases identical to TRBD1. CDR1 is LNHDA and CDR2 is SQIVND in the germline V gene (reference sequence). CDR3 length equals 14 residues. V was clipped by 6 bases and J by 1 base; unmatched bases: 4. The CDR3 DNA sequence: TGTGCCAGTAGGACGACAGGGGGTTCCTACGAGCAGTACTTC. It yields the protein CASRTTGGSYEQYF.

The V call is TRBV15, the J call TRBJ2-7; D tentatively reads TRBD1 or TRBD2 (5 bases each). This CDR3 region has 12 residues. V lost 3 bases and J 7 bases, leaving 10 bases between the germline ends. Germline assignment: CDR1 LNHNV and CDR2 YYDKDF (reference sequence). The DNA of the CDR3 is TGTGCCACCAGCAGGAGGGGTGGAGAGCAGTACTTC. Residues: CATSRRGGEQYF.

This rearrangement joins TRBV11-2 to TRBJ1-1, with D possibly matching TRBD1 (6 bases). V was clipped by 1 base and J by 5 bases, with 11 bases between them. Germline V gene lookup returns CDR1 SGHAT and CDR2 FQNNGV. This CDR3 is built from 14 residues. CDR3 amino acids: CASSLVGRGTEAFF. The CDR3 region has the DNA TGTGCCAGCAGCTTAGTCGGGAGGGGGACTGAAGCTTTCTTT.

In its sample, this clone was seen a few times. This chain joins TRBV19 and TRBJ2-6; D uncertain. Trimming took off 4 bases at V and 0 bases at J, with 13 bases between the two ends. From germline, CDR1 is LNHDA and CDR2 SQIVND (reference sequence). The CDR3 runs to 17 residues. The CDR3 is CASSTPGRNSGANVLTF. The DNA of the CDR3 is TGTGCCAGTAGTACCCCAGGACGGAACTCTGGGGCCAACGTCCTGACTTTC.

The V and J genes are TRBV20-1 and TRBJ2-5; D gene unclear. With 6 bases removed from V and 6 bases from J, the gap between germline ends came to 11 bases. CDR3 length equals 11 residues. Germline CDR1 reads DFQATT; CDR2 reads SNEGSKA (reference sequence). The CDR3 DNA is TGCAGTGCCAGATATACGAAGACCCAGTACTTC. Its translation: CSARYTKTQYF.

This clone has only a few counts. J is TRBJ2-1 and V is TRBV6-1; a possible D gene is TRBD1 (6 bases). Trimming left V 0 bases short and J 7 bases short, with 13 bases between. CDR1 MNHNS and CDR2 SASEGT come from the germline V gene. The CDR3 contains 15 residues. CDR3 in amino acids: CASSEAATGRNEQFF. In nucleotides, the CDR3 is TGTGCCAGCAGTGAAGCGGCCACAGGGAGAAATGAGCAGTTCTTC.

The J gene is TRBJ1-5, the V gene TRBV27; D not resolved. The CDR3 has 14 amino acids. Trimming stripped 3 bases from V and 0 bases from J, with 6 bases between. Germline assignment: CDR1 MNHEY and CDR2 SMNVEV (reference sequence). The CDR3 region has the DNA TGTGCCAGCAGTTTCTCGGGTAGCAATCAGCCCCAGCATTTT. Protein product: CASSFSGSNQPQHF.

CDR3 sequence: CASSLVGSSNYGYTF. In DNA, the CDR3 is TGTGCCAGCAGCTTAGTGGGGTCCTCTAACTATGGCTACACCTTC. The chain joins TRBV7-9 to TRBJ1-2; D remains unclear. V shed 1 base and J shed 0 bases, with 9 bases lying between them. The CDR3 sequence is 15 residues long. CDR1 is SEHNR, CDR2 FQNEAQ, per germline (reference sequence). The full variable domain, its missing parts supplied by reference TRBV7-9 and TRBJ1-2, is DTGVSQNPRHKITKRGQNVTFRCDPISEHNRLYWYRQTLGQGPEFLTYFQNEAQLEKSRLLSDRFSAERPKGSFSTLEIQRTEQGDSAMYLCASSLVGSSNYGYTFGSGTRLTVV.

This clone was picked up a small number of times. This sequence joins TRBV5-5 and TRBJ1-5; D is unresolved. Looked up from germline, CDR1 is SGHKS and CDR2 is YYEKEE (reference sequence). The ends were cut back, 4 bases at V and 5 bases at J, with 13 bases in the middle. The CDR3 runs to 14 residues. The CDR3 coding sequence is TGTGCCAGCAGCGTCCGACATATGGATCAGCCCCAGCATTTT. Translated: CASSVRHMDQPQHF.

In its sample, this clone ranks as medium-sized. This chain joins TRBV6-1 and TRBJ1-4; D unresolved. Germline CDR1 is MNHNS and CDR2 is SASEGT. V lost 5 bases to trimming and J lost 6 bases, with 10 bases between them. This CDR3 has 13 residues. The DNA for the CDR3 is TGTGCCAGCAGTATACGGTTTCATGAAAAACTGTTTTTT. Its translation: CASSIRFHEKLFF.

This clone was seen a few times. This sequence joins TRBV9 and TRBJ1-2; D unclear. This CDR3 comprises 15 residues. Germline CDR1 and CDR2: SGDLS and YYNGEE. V was cut by 4 bases and J by 7 bases, with 20 bases left in between. The CDR3: CASSTGPKPEGGYTF. The CDR3 bases are TGTGCCAGCAGCACCGGACCAAAACCCGAGGGTGGCTACACCTTC.

The genes are TRBV7-3 and TRBJ2-1; 10 bases are shared with TRBD2. V trimming: 3 bases; J trimming: 4 bases; junction bases outside the gene matches: 0. CDR3 size: 14 residues. Germline V CDR1 and CDR2: SGHTA, FQGTGA. The CDR3 region has the DNA TGTGCCAGCAGCTTGGGACTAGCGTACAATGAGCAGTTCTTC. It encodes CASSLGLAYNEQFF. The entire variable domain, with the rest obtained from reference TRBV7-3 and TRBJ2-1, is as follows: GAGVSQTPSNKVTEKGKYVELRCDPISGHTALYWYRQSLGQGPEFLIYFQGTGAADDSGLPNDRFFAVRPEGSVSTLKIQRTERGDSAVYLCASSLGLAYNEQFFGPGTRLTVL.

This sequence joins TRBV29-1 and TRBJ2-7; D not certain. Trimming removed 1 base from V and 5 bases from J, with 6 bases in between. Germline values: CDR1 SQVTM, CDR2 ANQGSEA. The CDR3 consists of 11 residues. The CDR3 coding sequence is TGCAGCGTTGAAGTAAATCACGAGCAGTACTTC. It specifies CSVEVNHEQYF.

This clone has more than one count but fewer than ten. J is TRBJ2-2 and V is TRBV5-1, with 11 bases fitting TRBD1. The V segment lost 4 bases and the J segment 1 base; nucleotides outside the gene matches: 9. The germline CDR1 and CDR2 sequences are SGHRS and YFSETQ. The CDR3 loop spans 18 amino acids. The CDR3 region has the DNA TGCGCCAGCAGCCGGACAGGGGGCAGAAACAAGAACACCGGGGAGCTGTTTTTT. This gives the protein CASSRTGGRNKNTGELFF.

This clone occurred a few times. The chain links TRBV7-9 to TRBJ2-2; D is unclear. With 7 bases removed from V and 7 bases from J, the gap between germline ends came to 10 bases. Germline values: CDR1 SEHNR, CDR2 FQNEAQ (reference sequence). This CDR3 contains 12 residues. This chain's CDR3 is CASTSPSGELFF. The CDR3, as DNA: TGTGCCAGCACCTCTCCGAGCGGGGAGCTGTTTTTT.